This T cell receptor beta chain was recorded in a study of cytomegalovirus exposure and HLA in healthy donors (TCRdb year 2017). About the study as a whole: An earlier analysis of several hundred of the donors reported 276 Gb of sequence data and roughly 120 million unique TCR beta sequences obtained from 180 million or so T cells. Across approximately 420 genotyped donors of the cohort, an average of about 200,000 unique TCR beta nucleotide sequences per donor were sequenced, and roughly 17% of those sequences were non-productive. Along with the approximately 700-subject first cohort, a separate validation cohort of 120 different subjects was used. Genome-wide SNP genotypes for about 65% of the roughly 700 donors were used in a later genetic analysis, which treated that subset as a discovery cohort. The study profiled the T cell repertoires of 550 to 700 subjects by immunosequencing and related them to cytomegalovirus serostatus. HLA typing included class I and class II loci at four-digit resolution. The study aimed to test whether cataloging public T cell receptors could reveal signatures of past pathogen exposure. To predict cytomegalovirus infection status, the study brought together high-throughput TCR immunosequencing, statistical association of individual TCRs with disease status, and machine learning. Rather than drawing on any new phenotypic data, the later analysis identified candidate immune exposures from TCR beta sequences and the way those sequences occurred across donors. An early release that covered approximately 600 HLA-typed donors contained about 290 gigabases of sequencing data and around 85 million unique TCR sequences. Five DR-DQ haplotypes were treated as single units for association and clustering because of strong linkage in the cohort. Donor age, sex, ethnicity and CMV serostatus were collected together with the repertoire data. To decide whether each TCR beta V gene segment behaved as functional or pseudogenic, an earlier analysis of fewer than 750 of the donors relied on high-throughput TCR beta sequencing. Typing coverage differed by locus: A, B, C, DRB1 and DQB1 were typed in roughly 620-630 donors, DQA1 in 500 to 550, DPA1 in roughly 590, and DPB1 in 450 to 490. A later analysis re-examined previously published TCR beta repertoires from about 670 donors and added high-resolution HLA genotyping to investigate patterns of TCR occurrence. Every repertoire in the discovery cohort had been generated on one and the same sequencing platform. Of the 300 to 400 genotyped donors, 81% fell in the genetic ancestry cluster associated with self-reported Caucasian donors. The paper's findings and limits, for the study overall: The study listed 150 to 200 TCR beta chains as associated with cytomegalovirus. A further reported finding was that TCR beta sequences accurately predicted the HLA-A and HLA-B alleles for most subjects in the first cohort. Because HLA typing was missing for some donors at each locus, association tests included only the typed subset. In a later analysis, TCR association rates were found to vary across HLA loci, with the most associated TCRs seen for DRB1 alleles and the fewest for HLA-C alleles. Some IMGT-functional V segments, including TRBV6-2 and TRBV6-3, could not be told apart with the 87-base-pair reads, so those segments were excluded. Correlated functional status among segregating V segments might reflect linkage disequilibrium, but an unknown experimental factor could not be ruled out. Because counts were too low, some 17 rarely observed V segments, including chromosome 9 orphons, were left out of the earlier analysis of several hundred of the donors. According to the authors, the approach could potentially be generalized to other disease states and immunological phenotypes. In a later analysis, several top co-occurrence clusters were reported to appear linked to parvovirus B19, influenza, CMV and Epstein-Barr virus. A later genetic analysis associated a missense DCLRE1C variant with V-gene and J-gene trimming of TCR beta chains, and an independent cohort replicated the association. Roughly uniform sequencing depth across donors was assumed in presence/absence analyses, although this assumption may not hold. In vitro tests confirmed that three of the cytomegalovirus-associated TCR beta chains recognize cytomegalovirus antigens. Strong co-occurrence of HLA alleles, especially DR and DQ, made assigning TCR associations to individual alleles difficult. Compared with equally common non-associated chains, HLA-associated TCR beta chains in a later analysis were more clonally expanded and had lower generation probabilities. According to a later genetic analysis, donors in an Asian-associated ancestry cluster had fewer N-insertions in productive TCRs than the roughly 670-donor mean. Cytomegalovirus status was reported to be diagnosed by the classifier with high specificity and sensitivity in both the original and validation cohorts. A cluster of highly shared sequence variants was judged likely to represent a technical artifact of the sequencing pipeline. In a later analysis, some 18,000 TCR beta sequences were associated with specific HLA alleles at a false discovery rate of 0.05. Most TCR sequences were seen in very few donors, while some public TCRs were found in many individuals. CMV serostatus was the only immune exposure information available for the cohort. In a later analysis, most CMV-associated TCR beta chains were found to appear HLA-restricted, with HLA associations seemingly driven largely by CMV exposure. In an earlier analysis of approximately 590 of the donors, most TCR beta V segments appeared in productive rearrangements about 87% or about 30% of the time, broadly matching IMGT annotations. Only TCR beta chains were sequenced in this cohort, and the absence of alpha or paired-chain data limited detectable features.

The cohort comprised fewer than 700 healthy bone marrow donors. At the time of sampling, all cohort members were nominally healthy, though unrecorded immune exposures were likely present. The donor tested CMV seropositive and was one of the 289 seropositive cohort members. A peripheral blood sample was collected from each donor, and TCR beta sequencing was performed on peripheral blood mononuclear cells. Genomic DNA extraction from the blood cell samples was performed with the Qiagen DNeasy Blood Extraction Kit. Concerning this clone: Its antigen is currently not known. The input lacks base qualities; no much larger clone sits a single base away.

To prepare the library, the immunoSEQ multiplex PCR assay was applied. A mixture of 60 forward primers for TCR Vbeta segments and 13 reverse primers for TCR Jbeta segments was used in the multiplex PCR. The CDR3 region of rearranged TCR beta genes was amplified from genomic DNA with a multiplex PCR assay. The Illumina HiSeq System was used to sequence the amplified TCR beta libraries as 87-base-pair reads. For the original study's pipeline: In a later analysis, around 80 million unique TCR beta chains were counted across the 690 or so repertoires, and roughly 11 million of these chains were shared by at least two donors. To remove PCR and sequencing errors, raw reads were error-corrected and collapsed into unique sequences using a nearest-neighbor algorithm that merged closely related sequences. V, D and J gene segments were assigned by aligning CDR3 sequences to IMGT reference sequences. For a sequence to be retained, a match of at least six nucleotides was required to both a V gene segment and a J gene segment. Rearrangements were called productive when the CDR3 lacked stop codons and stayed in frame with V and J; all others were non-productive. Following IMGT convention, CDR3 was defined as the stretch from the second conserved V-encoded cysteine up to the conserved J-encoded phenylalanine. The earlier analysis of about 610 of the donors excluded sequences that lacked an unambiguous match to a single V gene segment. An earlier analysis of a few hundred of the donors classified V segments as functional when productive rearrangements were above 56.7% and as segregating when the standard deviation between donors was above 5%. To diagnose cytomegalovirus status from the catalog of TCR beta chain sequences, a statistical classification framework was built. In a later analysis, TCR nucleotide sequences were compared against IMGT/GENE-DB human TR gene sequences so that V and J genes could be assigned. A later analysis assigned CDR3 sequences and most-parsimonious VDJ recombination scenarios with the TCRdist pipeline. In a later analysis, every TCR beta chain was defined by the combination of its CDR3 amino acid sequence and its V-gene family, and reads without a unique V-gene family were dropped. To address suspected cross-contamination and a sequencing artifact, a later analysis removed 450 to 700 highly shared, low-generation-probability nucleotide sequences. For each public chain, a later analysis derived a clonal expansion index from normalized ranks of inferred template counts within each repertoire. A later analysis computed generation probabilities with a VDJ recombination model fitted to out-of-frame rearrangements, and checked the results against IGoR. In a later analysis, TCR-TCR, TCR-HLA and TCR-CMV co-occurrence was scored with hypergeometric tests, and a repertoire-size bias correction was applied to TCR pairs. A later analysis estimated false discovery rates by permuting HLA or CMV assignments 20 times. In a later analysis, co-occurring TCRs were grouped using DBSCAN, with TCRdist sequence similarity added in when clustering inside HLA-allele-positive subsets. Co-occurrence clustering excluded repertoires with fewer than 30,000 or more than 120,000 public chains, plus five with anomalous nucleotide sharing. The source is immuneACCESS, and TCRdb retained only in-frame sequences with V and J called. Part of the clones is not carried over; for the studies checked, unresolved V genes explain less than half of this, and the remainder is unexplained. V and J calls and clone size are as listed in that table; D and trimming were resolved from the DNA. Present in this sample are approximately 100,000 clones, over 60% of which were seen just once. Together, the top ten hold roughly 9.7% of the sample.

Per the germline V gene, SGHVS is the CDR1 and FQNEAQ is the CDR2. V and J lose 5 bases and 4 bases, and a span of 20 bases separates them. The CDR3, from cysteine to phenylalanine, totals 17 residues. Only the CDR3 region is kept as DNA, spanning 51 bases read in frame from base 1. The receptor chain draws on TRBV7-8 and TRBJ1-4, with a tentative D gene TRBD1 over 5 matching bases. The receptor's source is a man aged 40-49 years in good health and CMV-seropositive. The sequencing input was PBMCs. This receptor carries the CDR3 CASSLMPGLRLNEKLFF. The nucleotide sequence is TGTGCCAGCAGCCTCATGCCGGGACTTCGCCTTAATGAAAAACTGTTTTTT.